Below, one T cell receptor (beta chain) is given with its context. This sample is part of a study of blood T cell repertoires in COVID-19. Study summary: COVID-19 samples, acute and convalescent, were from the United States, Italy and Spain. From T cells, B-cell-depleted T cells, or PBMCs came the material, which was cDNA or gDNA.

As handled by the study authors: From reference gene primer amplification, estimates of nucleated cell counts were derived. Clones were sequenced by immunoSEQ multiplex PCR, and TCRdb holds only the in-frame ones, with some missing. That table supplies the V and J calls and clone size; D and trimming were determined from the DNA. This table has tens of thousands of clones, 82% appearing once. The length of the CDR3 is 14 residues. Trimming pared 2 bases from V and 8 bases from J, leaving 16 bases between. Germline CDR1 reads SGHDT; CDR2 reads YYEEEE. The sequence was collected from a woman aged 60-70 years with acute or convalescent COVID-19. The sequencing sample was made of peripheral blood. V is TRBV5-6 and J is TRBJ1-2, with D perhaps TRBD1 (6 bases). The CDR3 nucleotides are TGTGCCAGCAGCTTACAGGGTTTGGGGTTGGGCTACACCTTC. It specifies CASSLQGLGLGYTF.